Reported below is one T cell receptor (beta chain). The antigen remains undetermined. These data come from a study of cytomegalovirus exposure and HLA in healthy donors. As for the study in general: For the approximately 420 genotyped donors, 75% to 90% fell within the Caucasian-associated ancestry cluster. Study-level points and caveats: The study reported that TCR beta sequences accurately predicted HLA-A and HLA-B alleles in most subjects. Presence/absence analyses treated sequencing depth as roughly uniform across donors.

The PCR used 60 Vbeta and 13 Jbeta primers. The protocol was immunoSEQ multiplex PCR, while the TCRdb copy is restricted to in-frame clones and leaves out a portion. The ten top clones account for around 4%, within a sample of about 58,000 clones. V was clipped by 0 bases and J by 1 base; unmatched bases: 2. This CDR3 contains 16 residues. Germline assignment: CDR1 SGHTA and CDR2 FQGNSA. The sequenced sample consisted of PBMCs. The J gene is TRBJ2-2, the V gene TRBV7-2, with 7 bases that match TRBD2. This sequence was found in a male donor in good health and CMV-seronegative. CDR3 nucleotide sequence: TGTGCCAGCAGCTTAGCGGGGGGGTTGAACACCGGGGAGCTGTTTTTT. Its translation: CASSLAGGLNTGELFF.